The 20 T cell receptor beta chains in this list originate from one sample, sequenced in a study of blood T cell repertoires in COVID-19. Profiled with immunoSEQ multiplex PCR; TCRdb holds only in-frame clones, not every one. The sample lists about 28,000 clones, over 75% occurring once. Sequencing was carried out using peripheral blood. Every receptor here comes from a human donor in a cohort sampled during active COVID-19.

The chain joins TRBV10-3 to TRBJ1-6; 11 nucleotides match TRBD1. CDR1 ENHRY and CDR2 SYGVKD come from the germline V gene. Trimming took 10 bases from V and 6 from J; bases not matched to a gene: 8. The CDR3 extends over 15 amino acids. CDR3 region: CATRPGQGVNSPLHF. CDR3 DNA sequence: TGTGCCACCAGACCGGGACAGGGGGTTAATTCACCCCTCCACTTT.

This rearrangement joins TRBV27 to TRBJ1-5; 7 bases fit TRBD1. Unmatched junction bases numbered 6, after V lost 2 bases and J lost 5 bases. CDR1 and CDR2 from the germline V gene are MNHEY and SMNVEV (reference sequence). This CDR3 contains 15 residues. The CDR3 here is CASSLAYRGDQPQHF. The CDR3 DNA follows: TGTGCCAGCAGTTTAGCATACAGGGGAGATCAGCCCCAGCATTTT.

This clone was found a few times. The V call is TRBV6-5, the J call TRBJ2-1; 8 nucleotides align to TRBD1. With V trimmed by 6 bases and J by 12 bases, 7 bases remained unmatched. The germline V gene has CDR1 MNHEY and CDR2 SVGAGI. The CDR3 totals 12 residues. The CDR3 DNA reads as TGTGCCAGCAGCTCGACAGGGGTAATGCAGTTCTTC. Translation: CASSSTGVMQFF.

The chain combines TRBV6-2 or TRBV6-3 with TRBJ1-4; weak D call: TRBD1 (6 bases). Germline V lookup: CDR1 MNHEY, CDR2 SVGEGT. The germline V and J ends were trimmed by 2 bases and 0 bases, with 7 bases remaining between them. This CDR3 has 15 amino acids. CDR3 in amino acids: CASSYGQTTNEKLFF. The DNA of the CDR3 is TGTGCCAGCAGTTACGGACAGACAACTAATGAAAAACTGTTTTTT.

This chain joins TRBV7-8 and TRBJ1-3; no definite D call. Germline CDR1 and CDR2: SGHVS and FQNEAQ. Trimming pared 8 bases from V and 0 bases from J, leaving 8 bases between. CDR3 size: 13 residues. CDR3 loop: CASRLASGNTIYF. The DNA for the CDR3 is TGTGCCAGCCGACTTGCCTCTGGAAACACCATATATTTT.

CDR3 sequence (DNA): TGTGCCAGCAGCCGAACATGGGGCTACACCTTC. Encoded protein: CASSRTWGYTF. The V and J genes are TRBV3-1 (or the pseudogene TRBV3-2) and TRBJ1-2; the D is unclear. Between the trimmed V and J ends, which lost 4 bases and 8 bases, there was a span of 8 bases. Germline-derived CDR1 and CDR2 are LGHDT and YNNKEL (reference sequence). The CDR3 totals 11 residues.

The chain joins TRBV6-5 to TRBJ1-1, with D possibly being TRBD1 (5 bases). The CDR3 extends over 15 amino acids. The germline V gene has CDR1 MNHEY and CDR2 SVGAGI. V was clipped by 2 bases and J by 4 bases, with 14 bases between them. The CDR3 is CASSYNPGDLTEAFF. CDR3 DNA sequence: TGTGCCAGCAGTTACAATCCGGGGGACCTCACTGAAGCTTTCTTT.

The CDR3 DNA reads as TGTGCCACCAAGTCGGCGGACAGGCAGAACACTGAAGCTTTCTTT. Amino acids: CATKSADRQNTEAFF. This chain uses TRBV24-1 with TRBJ1-1; 7 nucleotides line up with TRBD1. The CDR3 is made up of 15 amino acids. Germline loops: CDR1 KGHDR, CDR2 SFDVKD. With V trimmed by 8 bases and J by 1 base, 9 bases remained unmatched.

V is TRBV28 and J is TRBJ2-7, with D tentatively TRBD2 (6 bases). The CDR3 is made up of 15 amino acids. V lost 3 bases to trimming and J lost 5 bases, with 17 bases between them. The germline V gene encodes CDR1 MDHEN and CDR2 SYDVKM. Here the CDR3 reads CASSLGGVPSDEQYF. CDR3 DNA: TGTGCCAGCAGTTTGGGAGGAGTCCCCTCGGACGAGCAGTACTTC. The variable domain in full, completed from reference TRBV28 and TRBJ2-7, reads DVKVTQSSRYLVKRTGEKVFLECVQDMDHENMFWYRQDPGLGLRLIYFSYDVKMKEKGDIPEGYSVSREKKERFSLILESASTNQTSMYLCASSLGGVPSDEQYFGPGTRLTVT.

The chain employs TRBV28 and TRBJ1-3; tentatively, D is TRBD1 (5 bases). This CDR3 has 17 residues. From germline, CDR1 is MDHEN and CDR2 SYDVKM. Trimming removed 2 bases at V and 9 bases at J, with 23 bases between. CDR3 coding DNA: TGTGCCAGCAGTTTAGGAAGGGCAGGGCCGTTTTCTGGCACCATATATTTT. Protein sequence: CASSLGRAGPFSGTIYF.

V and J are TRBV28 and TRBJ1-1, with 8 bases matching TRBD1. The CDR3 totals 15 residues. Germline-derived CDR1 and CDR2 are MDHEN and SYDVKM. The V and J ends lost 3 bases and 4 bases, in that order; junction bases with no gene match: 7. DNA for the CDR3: TGTGCCAGCAGTTTTTCAGGGGGCTGGGTCACTGAAGCTTTCTTT. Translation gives CASSFSGGWVTEAFF.

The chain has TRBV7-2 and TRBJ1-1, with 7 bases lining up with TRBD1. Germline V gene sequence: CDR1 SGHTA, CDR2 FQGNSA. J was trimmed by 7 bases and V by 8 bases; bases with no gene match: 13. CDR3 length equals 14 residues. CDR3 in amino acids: CASCQTGTAHEAFF. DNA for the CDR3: TGTGCCAGCTGTCAAACGGGGACAGCCCATGAAGCTTTCTTT.

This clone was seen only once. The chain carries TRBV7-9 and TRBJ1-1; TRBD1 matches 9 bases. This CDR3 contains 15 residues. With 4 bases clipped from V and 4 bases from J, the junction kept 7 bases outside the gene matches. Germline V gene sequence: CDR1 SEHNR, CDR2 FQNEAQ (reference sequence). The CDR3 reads CASSSTGQGSTEAFF. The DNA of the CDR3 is TGTGCCAGCAGCTCAACAGGACAGGGGAGCACTGAAGCTTTCTTT.

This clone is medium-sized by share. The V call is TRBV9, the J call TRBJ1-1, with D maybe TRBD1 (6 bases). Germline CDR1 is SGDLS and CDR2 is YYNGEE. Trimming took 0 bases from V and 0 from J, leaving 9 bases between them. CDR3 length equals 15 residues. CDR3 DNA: TGTGCCAGCAGCGTAGGAACAGGGCTGAACACTGAAGCTTTCTTT. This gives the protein CASSVGTGLNTEAFF.

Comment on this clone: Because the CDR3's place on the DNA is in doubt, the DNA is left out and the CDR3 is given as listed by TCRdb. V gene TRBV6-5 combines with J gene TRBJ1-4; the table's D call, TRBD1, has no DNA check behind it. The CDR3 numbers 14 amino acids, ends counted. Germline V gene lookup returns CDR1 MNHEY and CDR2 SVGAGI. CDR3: CASSSSTGYEKLFF.

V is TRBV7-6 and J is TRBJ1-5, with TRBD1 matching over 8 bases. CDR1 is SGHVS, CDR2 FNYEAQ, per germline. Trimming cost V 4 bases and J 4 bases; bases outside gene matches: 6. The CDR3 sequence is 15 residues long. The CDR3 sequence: CASSSRQGRNQPQHF. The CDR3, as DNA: TGTGCCAGCAGCTCAAGACAGGGGCGGAATCAGCCCCAGCATTTT.

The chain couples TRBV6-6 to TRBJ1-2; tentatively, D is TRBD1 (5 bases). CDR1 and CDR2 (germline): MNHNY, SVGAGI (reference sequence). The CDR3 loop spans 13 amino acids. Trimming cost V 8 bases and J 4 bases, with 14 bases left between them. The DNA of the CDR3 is TGTGCCAGCTCAGACAGAAGGTCCTATGGCTACACCTTC. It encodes CASSDRRSYGYTF.

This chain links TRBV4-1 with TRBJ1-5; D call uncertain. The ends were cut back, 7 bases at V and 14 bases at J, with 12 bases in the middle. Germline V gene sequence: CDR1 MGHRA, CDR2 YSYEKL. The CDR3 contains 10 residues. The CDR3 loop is CASNREREHF. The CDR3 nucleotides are TGCGCCAGCAACCGGGAAAGGGAGCATTTT.

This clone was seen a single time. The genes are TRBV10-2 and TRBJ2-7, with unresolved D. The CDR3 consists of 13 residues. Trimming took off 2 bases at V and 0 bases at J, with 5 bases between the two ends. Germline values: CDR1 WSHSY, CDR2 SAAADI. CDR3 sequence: CASSESYSYEQYF. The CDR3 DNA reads TGCGCCAGCAGTGAGAGCTACTCCTACGAGCAGTACTTC.

The CDR3 loop is CASSSESSRQFF. The CDR3 DNA sequence: TGCGCCAGCAGCTCGGAGAGTAGCCGGCAGTTCTTC. The chain employs TRBV5-1 and TRBJ2-1; D is unresolved. The CDR3 spans 12 residues. Trimming shortened V by 3 bases and J by 12 bases, and 13 bases separated the two germline ends. The germline V gene has CDR1 SGHRS and CDR2 YFSETQ.